This passage covers 22 T cell receptor beta chains from one sample sequenced in a study of cytomegalovirus exposure and HLA in healthy donors. The PCR ran on 60 Vbeta and 13 Jbeta primers. Some clones are missing from TCRdb's copy, which holds only in-frame ones; the method was immunoSEQ multiplex PCR. Among 100,000 to 150,000 clones listed, roughly 83% were seen once. Sequenced material: PBMCs. Receptors were obtained from a man in his late teens or twenties in good health and CMV-seropositive.

This clone showed up just once. The chain joins TRBV9 to TRBJ2-2, with 11 bases fitting TRBD1. Germline values: CDR1 SGDLS, CDR2 YYNGEE. The CDR3 has 15 amino acids. V lost 5 bases to trimming and J lost 7 bases; unmatched junction nucleotides: 7. The CDR3 DNA follows: TGTGCCAGCAGGCGGACAGGGGGCGAGGACGGGGAGCTGTTTTTT. Its translation is CASRRTGGEDGELFF.

V gene TRBV27 combines with J gene TRBJ2-7; possibly TRBD2 for D (6 bases). Germline-derived CDR1 and CDR2 are MNHEY and SMNVEV (reference sequence). This CDR3 has 14 amino acids. With 0 bases removed from V and 6 bases from J, the gap between germline ends came to 12 bases. The CDR3 spells CASSLSGGAAEQYF. DNA of the CDR3: TGTGCCAGCAGTTTATCGGGGGGTGCGGCCGAGCAGTACTTC.

This sequence joins TRBV10-2 and TRBJ2-1, with 11 positions matching TRBD2. V lost 2 bases to trimming and J lost 12 bases; unmatched junction nucleotides: 12. Germline CDR1 WSHSY, CDR2 SAAADI. CDR3 size: 16 residues. The CDR3 loop is CASSEVATSGASAQFF. In DNA form, the CDR3 reads TGCGCCAGCAGTGAGGTCGCGACTAGCGGGGCCTCTGCGCAGTTCTTC.

This clone was observed a single time. The chain links TRBV6-6 to TRBJ1-6; D is undetermined. The CDR3 is 13 amino acids. Germline CDR1 and CDR2: MNHNY and SVGAGI (reference sequence). Trimming removed 9 bases from V and 6 bases from J, with 12 bases in between. In DNA form, the CDR3 reads TGTGCCAGTTCGGATGGAGTTAATTCACCCCTCCACTTT. It specifies CASSDGVNSPLHF.

The CDR3 bases are TGTGCCAGCCGCGGACTAGCGGAGAGCTCCTACGAGCAGTACTTC. It yields the protein CASRGLAESSYEQYF. The chain has TRBV6-5 and TRBJ2-7, with 10 bases aligning to TRBD2. V trimming: 8 bases; J trimming: 0 bases; junction bases outside the gene matches: 7. The germline gives CDR1 MNHEY, CDR2 SVGAGI. The CDR3 has 15 residues.

This clone was recorded a few times. The CDR3 loop is CASSPTSDSLGEKLFF. The CDR3 DNA reads as TGTGCCAGCAGCCCCACATCGGACAGTCTGGGGGAAAAACTGTTTTTT. The chain joins TRBV6-6 to TRBJ1-4; a weak D match, TRBD1 (6 bases). Germline V lookup: CDR1 MNHNY, CDR2 SVGAGI (reference sequence). The CDR3 totals 16 residues. Trimming removed 6 bases at V and 8 bases at J, with 22 bases between.

The rearrangement joins TRBV5-1 to TRBJ1-6; 9 bases are a match to TRBD1. After removal of 4 bases from V and 6 bases from J, the junction contained 5 bases not matched to a gene. Germline V CDR1 and CDR2: SGHRS, YFSETQ. This CDR3 contains 15 residues. For the CDR3, the DNA is TGCGCCAGCAGCGCGGGGACAGGGTCTAATTCACCCCTCCACTTT. Translation: CASSAGTGSNSPLHF.

The chain has TRBV4-2 and TRBJ2-7; 10 bases match TRBD2. In germline, CDR1 is LGHNA, CDR2 YNFKEQ. V gave up 3 bases and J gave up 0 bases; unmatched junction bases: 5. The length of the CDR3 is 16 residues. CDR3 protein: CASSQELAGTSYEQYF. DNA of the CDR3: TGTGCCAGCAGCCAGGAACTAGCGGGGACCTCCTACGAGCAGTACTTC.

The chain uses TRBV5-4 and TRBJ2-2; the match to TRBD1 covers 9 bases. CDR1 SGHNT and CDR2 YYREEE come from the germline V gene (reference sequence). The length of the CDR3 is 16 residues. Trimming at V came to 0 bases and at J to 6 bases, leaving 6 bases not matched to a gene. The CDR3 sequence is CASSLVDRGLAGELFF. In DNA form, the CDR3 reads TGTGCCAGCAGCTTGGTGGACAGGGGATTAGCCGGGGAGCTGTTTTTT.

The chain joins TRBV4-2 to TRBJ1-6; 10 bases fit TRBD1. This CDR3 region has 15 residues. CDR1 and CDR2 (germline): LGHNA, YNFKEQ. After removal of 4 bases from V and 9 bases from J, the junction contained 6 bases not matched to a gene. This chain's CDR3 is CASSPMRDRGSPLHF. The CDR3 DNA reads TGTGCCAGCAGCCCGATGAGGGACAGGGGTTCACCCCTCCACTTT.

The genes are TRBV7-9 and TRBJ2-1; TRBD2 is a possible D gene (7 bases). Trimming stripped 7 bases from V and 4 bases from J, with 23 bases between. Germline CDR1 and CDR2: SEHNR and FQNEAQ (reference sequence). This CDR3 is built from 17 residues. This CDR3 is CASIPPLRGPLYNEQFF. CDR3 nucleotides: TGTGCCAGCATCCCCCCCCTGCGGGGGCCCTTGTACAATGAGCAGTTCTTC.

This clone appeared a single time. The V and J genes are TRBV2 and TRBJ2-7; TRBD2 might be the D (6 bases). This CDR3 comprises 13 residues. Germline V gene data show CDR1 as SNHLY and CDR2 as FYNNEI. Trimming shortened V by 7 bases and J by 6 bases, and 16 bases separated the two germline ends. The CDR3 DNA reads as TGTGCCAGCAATATACTAGCTTCAGGCGAGCAGTACTTC. Residues: CASNILASGEQYF.

The chain uses TRBV20-1 and TRBJ2-3; D may be TRBD1 (5 bases). CDR1 is DFQATT and CDR2 is SNEGSKA in the germline V gene (reference sequence). The V end was cut by 6 bases, the J end by 4 bases, with 8 bases between. The CDR3 is made up of 11 amino acids. CDR3 residues: CSAQGPDTQYF. As DNA, the CDR3 is TGCAGTGCCCAGGGTCCAGATACGCAGTATTTT.

This chain joins TRBV7-9 and TRBJ1-5; a weak D match, TRBD1 (5 bases). Trimming pared 5 bases from V and 3 bases from J, leaving 11 bases between. Germline CDR1 is SEHNR and CDR2 is FQNEAQ (reference sequence). The CDR3 is 14 amino acids. CDR3 DNA: TGTGCCAGCAGCCCTGACAGCTTCAATCAGCCCCAGCATTTT. Its protein is CASSPDSFNQPQHF.

This clone has a handful of counts. The chain recombines TRBV2 with TRBJ1-5; the D gene is possibly TRBD1 (6 bases). This CDR3 has 14 residues. V lost 4 bases and J lost 7, with 14 bases in between. CDR1 and CDR2 (germline): SNHLY, FYNNEI. DNA of the CDR3: TGTGCCAGCAGTGCCCCAGGGGATCGACAGCCCCAGCATTTT. It is translated as CASSAPGDRQPQHF.

As to this clone: Its ends do not fully match the called genes, so a read error is possible. Different DNA sequences within this sample yield the same CDR3. The rearrangement uses TRBV11-2 and TRBJ2-2; 9 bases fit TRBD2. The CDR3 runs to 15 residues. The V gene's germline CDR1 is SGHAT and CDR2 FQNNGV. CDR3 sequence reads: CASSLAGGPSGELFF. The CDR3, as DNA: TGTGCCAGTAGCTTGGCGGGGGGGCCTTCGGGGGAGCTGTTTTTT. The whole variable domain, filled in from reference TRBV11-2 and TRBJ2-2, reads EAGVAQSPRYKIIEKRQSVAFWCNPISGHATLYWYQQILGQGPKLLIQFQNNGVVDDSQLPKDRFSAERLKGVDSTLKIQPAKLEDSAVYLCASSLAGGPSGELFFGEGSRLTVL.

This chain connects TRBV30 to TRBJ1-4; 8 bases are shared with TRBD1. This CDR3 contains 12 residues. J was trimmed by 8 bases and V by 8 bases; bases with no gene match: 7. Germline V gives CDR1 GTSNPN, CDR2 SVGIG (reference sequence). Here the CDR3 reads CAGGQAVEKLFF. CDR3 nucleotides: TGTGCCGGGGGACAGGCAGTAGAAAAACTGTTTTTT.

This sequence joins TRBV7-2 and TRBJ2-1; 9 bases are shared with TRBD1. V shed 4 bases and J 7 bases; nucleotides not matched to a gene: 11. This CDR3 has 16 amino acids. The germline V gene encodes CDR1 SGHTA and CDR2 FQGNSA. The CDR3 loop reads CASSWNRGRGYNEQFF. The DNA of the CDR3 is TGTGCCAGCAGCTGGAACAGGGGGCGCGGGTATAATGAGCAGTTCTTC.

The CDR3 coding sequence is TGCAGCGTTATACAGGGGGTTAACTATGGCTACACCTTC. This encodes CSVIQGVNYGYTF. This chain connects TRBV29-1 to TRBJ1-2, with 8 positions matching TRBD1. V was clipped by 5 bases and J by 1 base; unmatched bases: 3. Germline assignment: CDR1 SQVTM and CDR2 ANQGSEA. The CDR3 spans 13 residues.

V is TRBV11-3 and J is TRBJ2-3; tentatively, D is TRBD2 (6 bases). The CDR3 is made up of 17 amino acids. Between the trimmed V and J ends, which lost 7 bases and 2 bases, there was a span of 22 bases. Looked up from germline, CDR1 is SGHNT and CDR2 is YENEEA. This CDR3 is CASTTTTGGTYTDTQYF. The DNA of the CDR3 is TGTGCCAGCACCACTACCACTGGGGGGACCTACACAGATACGCAGTATTTT. Combining the CDR3 with reference TRBV11-3 and TRBJ2-3 gives the whole variable domain EAGVVQSPRYKIIEKKQPVAFWCNPISGHNTLYWYLQNLGQGPELLIRYENEEAVDDSQLPKDRFSAERLKGVDSTLKIQPAELGDSAVYLCASTTTTGGTYTDTQYFGPGTRLTVL.

This clone was seen just once. The chain couples TRBV6-1 to TRBJ1-2; D is possibly TRBD1 (5 bases). CDR1 and CDR2 from the germline V gene are MNHNS and SASEGT. The CDR3 is 15 residues long. The V end was cut by 2 bases, the J end by 0 bases, with 10 bases between. The CDR3 DNA reads TGTGCCAGCAGTGAACGGGGGGGAGCTAACTATGGCTACACCTTC. Translated: CASSERGGANYGYTF.

The chain links TRBV2 to TRBJ2-5, with 10 bases that match TRBD2. Germline CDR1 is SNHLY and CDR2 is FYNNEI. With V trimmed by 11 bases and J by 5 bases, 8 bases remained unmatched. The length of the CDR3 is 13 residues. The DNA of the CDR3 is TGTGCCCAGCGGGGGGGCGCGGGGGAGACCCAGTACTTC. Residues: CAQRGGAGETQYF. Full variable domain (outside the CDR3, taken from reference TRBV2 and TRBJ2-5): EPEVTQTPSHQVTQMGQEVILRCVPISNHLYFYWYRQILGQKVEFLVSFYNNEISEKSEIFDDQFSVERPDGSNFTLKIRSTKLEDSAMYFCAQRGGAGETQYFGPGTRLLVL.